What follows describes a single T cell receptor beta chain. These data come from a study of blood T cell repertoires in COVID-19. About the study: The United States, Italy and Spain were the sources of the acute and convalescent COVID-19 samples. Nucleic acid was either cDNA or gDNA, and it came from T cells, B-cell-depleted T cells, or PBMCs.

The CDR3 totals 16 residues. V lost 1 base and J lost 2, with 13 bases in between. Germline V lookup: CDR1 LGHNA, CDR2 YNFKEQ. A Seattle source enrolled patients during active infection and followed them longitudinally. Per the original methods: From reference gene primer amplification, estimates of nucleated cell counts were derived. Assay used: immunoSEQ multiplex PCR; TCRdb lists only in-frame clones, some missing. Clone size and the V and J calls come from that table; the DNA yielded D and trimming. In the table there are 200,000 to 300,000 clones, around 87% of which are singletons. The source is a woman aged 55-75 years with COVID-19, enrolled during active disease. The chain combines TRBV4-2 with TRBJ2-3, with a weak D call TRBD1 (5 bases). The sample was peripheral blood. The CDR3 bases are TGTGCCAGCAGCCAAGCAGTCAGGGCCAACACAGATACGCAGTATTTT. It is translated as CASSQAVRANTDTQYF.